This TCR beta chain was recorded in a study of T cells in Graves' hyperthyroidism and ophthalmopathy. Study-wide background: Blood from the periphery was taken at initial diagnosis, before any treatment. Overall study results and limits: Model predictions of ophthalmopathy came a median about 6.3 months before onset. Blood also contained most expanded thyroid clonotypes above 0.001.

The germline V gene encodes CDR1 SQVTM and CDR2 ANQGSEA. The junction had 13 bases not matched to a gene; V was cut back by 7 bases and J by 6 bases. The CDR3 spans 14 residues. Diagnosis rested on symptoms, serum thyroxine and TRAb, thyroid ultrasound, and orbital computed tomography. Amplified regions were TCR beta CDR3 sequences from RNA transcripts. TCR CDR3 underwent first-round RT-PCR with the HTBI primer set. TCRdb re-derived calls from the multiplex PCR reads in MiXCR, one entry per CDR3 protein. The sample shows 500,000 or so distinct CDR3 sequences, about 15% of them seen only once. The sample holds a few counts of this clonotype. Its antigen remains unidentified.

The sample was blood. The sequence came from a woman aged 30 to 39 with Graves' ophthalmopathy. V usage is TRBV29-1 and J usage is TRBJ2-5, with TRBD2 matching over 8 bases. CDR3 in DNA: TGCAGCGGCCGGGGGCCGGGAGGGTTACAGACCCAGTACTTC. It encodes CSGRGPGGLQTQYF.